This TCR beta chain is drawn from a study of blood T cell repertoires in COVID-19. The wider study: The United States, Italy and Spain supplied acute and convalescent COVID-19 samples. From T cells, B-cell-depleted T cells, or PBMCs came the material, which was cDNA or gDNA.

Authors' data handling: By means of reference gene primer amplification, nucleated cell counts were estimated. Data came from immunoSEQ multiplex PCR; TCRdb stores just in-frame clones and leaves some out. That table gives V, J and clone size, and the DNA gave D and trimming. This table has about 70,000 clones, more than 75% appearing once. This CDR3 is 16 amino acids long. Trimming at V came to 4 bases and at J to 9 bases, leaving 10 bases not matched to a gene. Germline V gene lookup returns CDR1 SGDLS and CDR2 YYNGEE. Sequencing was performed on peripheral blood. The chain couples TRBV9 to TRBJ2-1, with 13 bases identical to TRBD2. The receptor's source is a human donor in a cohort sampled during active COVID-19. The CDR3 DNA reads TGTGCCAGCAGCCCGACTACTAGCGGGGGGGCCGGTGAGCAGTTCTTC. The encoded protein is CASSPTTSGGAGEQFF.